The 26 T cell receptor beta chains below come from one sample, sequenced in a study of metastatic and nonmetastatic thyroid tumors (dated by TCRdb to the early 2020s). No treatment had been received by any patient before thyroid surgery. The method was PCR. Sequencing instrument: Illumina HiSeq 4000. The public sequencing data were trimmed at Q25 with fastp and processed into clonotypes with MiXCR by TCRdb, which kept only in-frame beta chains. The sample includes some 41,000 clones, with about 3.3% observed a single time. The ten biggest clones cover approximately 10% of the sample. The sequencing sample was made of blood. These receptors originate from a female donor with papillary thyroid cancer or a benign thyroid nodule (not recorded which). Some clones in this sample may be carry-over from other donors' samples.

This clone has more than one count but fewer than ten. The chain combines TRBV7-9 with TRBJ2-7; D is undetermined. The V end was cut by 1 base, the J end by 4 bases, with 11 bases between. The CDR3 totals 14 residues. Germline-derived CDR1 and CDR2 are SEHNR and FQNEAQ (reference sequence). CDR3 amino acids: CASSLVFPFYEQYF. In nucleotides, the CDR3 is TGTGCCAGCAGCTTAGTATTTCCCTTTTACGAGCAGTACTTC.

The table lists this clone with many counts. The chain couples TRBV6-1 to TRBJ1-4; TRBD1 agrees at 7 bases. Losses at the gene ends were 10 bases for V and 5 bases for J; bases not matched to a gene: 7. Germline V gene sequence: CDR1 MNHNS, CDR2 SASEGT. CDR3 length: 13 residues. The CDR3 here is CATGQGGNEKLFF. The CDR3 nucleotides are TGTGCCACCGGGCAGGGGGGGAATGAAAAACTGTTTTTT.

The rearrangement joins TRBV20-1 to TRBJ2-1; 10 nucleotides agree with TRBD2. The CDR3 contains 16 residues. Germline assignment: CDR1 DFQATT and CDR2 SNEGSKA (reference sequence). Trimming took 0 bases from V and 6 from J; bases not matched to a gene: 8. DNA of the CDR3: TGCAGTGCTAGAGATCCTTCGGCTAGCGGGAGCAATGAGCAGTTCTTC. Encoded protein: CSARDPSASGSNEQFF.

This clone was detected many times. A read error is possible here, since a much larger clone lies one base away. Distinct nucleotide sequences in the sample also encode this CDR3. The chain carries TRBV3-1 and TRBJ2-1; D remains unclear. This CDR3 contains 13 residues. CDR1 LGHDT and CDR2 YNNKEL come from the germline V gene (reference sequence). For the CDR3, the DNA is TGCGCCAGCAGCCAAGTTCGAACCAATGAGCAGTTCTTC. Encoded protein: CASSQVRTNEQFF.

The gene calls are TRBV15 and TRBJ2-7; TRBD1 might be the D (5 bases). The V and J ends lost 2 bases and 1 base respectively, with 6 bases between them. CDR3 length: 13 amino acids. Germline CDR1 and CDR2: LNHNV and YYDKDF (reference sequence). CDR3 nucleotides: TGTGCCACCAGCAGATCAGGGTCCTACGAGCAGTACTTC. As protein: CATSRSGSYEQYF.

Only a few counts were recorded for this clone. V gene TRBV15 combines with J gene TRBJ2-6; tentative D call: TRBD1 (6 bases). Trimming pared 0 bases from V and 0 bases from J, leaving 12 bases between. The CDR3 is made up of 18 amino acids. Germline V gene lookup returns CDR1 LNHNV and CDR2 YYDKDF (reference sequence). CDR3: CATSRDDVTGSGANVLTF. The CDR3 nucleotides are TGTGCCACCAGCAGAGATGATGTGACAGGCTCTGGGGCCAACGTCCTGACTTTC.

This chain connects TRBV20-1 to TRBJ2-1; TRBD2 matches at 9 bases. CDR1 is DFQATT and CDR2 is SNEGSKA in the germline V gene (reference sequence). The CDR3 totals 14 residues. The junction had 11 bases not matched to a gene; V was cut back by 2 bases and J by 12 bases. The CDR3 sequence is CSARRVAGVNRQFF. The CDR3 DNA is TGCAGTGCTAGAAGAGTAGCGGGAGTAAATAGGCAGTTCTTC.

This clone was seen repeatedly, ten times or more. V usage is TRBV29-1 and J usage is TRBJ1-1; a possible D gene is TRBD1 (5 bases). This CDR3 is built from 14 residues. Germline CDR1 is SQVTM and CDR2 is ANQGSEA. V lost 7 bases and J 1 base, leaving 16 bases between the germline ends. CDR3 bases: TGCAGCGCTATACCCACGGGGACGAACACTGAAGCTTTCTTT. Translation: CSAIPTGTNTEAFF.

This clone was observed many times. The chain is built from TRBV3-1 and TRBJ1-3; no firm D call. The V end lost 0 bases, the J end lost 4 bases, and 4 bases lay between the germline ends. CDR3 length: 13 residues. Germline CDR1 is LGHDT and CDR2 is YNNKEL (reference sequence). The CDR3 DNA sequence: TGTGCCAGCAGCCAAGACGGAGGAAACACCATATATTTT. Translation gives CASSQDGGNTIYF. Supplemented by reference TRBV3-1 and TRBJ1-3, the full variable domain reads DTAVSQTPKYLVTQMGNDKSIKCEQNLGHDTMYWYKQDSKKFLKIMFSYNNKELIINETVPNRFSPKSPDKAHLNLHINSLELGDSAVYFCASSQDGGNTIYFGEGSWLTVV.

J is TRBJ1-2 and V is TRBV10-1; D is unresolved. The CDR3 totals 16 residues. Trimming left V 3 bases short and J 1 base short, with 15 bases between. The germline V gene encodes CDR1 WNHNN and CDR2 SYGVQD (reference sequence). This CDR3 is CASSDRAAKINYGYTF. CDR3 DNA: TGCGCCAGCAGTGATAGGGCAGCAAAGATTAACTATGGCTACACCTTC.

At least ten counts were recorded for this clone. Sequence at one end of the junction differs from germline and may be a read error. The chain employs TRBV7-7 and TRBJ2-5; maybe TRBD1 (6 bases). CDR1 and CDR2 (germline): SSHAT, FNYEAQ (reference sequence). There are 13 residues in the CDR3. The CDR3 loop reads CASSVGQRETQYF. In DNA form, the CDR3 reads TGTGCTAGCAGCGTCGGACAGCGAGAGACCCAGTACTTC.

This clone occurred many times. The chain uses TRBV24-1 and TRBJ2-1, with TRBD1 identical over 9 bases. The CDR3 consists of 13 residues. V trimming: 9 bases; J trimming: 4 bases; junction bases outside the gene matches: 3. The V gene's germline CDR1 is KGHDR and CDR2 SFDVKD. The CDR3 coding sequence is TGTGCCACCCGGGACAGGGTTTACAATGAGCAGTTCTTC. It yields the protein CATRDRVYNEQFF.

This clone was found many times. The chain couples TRBV5-4 to TRBJ1-2, with D possibly matching TRBD1 (6 bases). V lost 3 bases to trimming and J lost 8 bases, with 14 bases between them. The CDR3 length is 13 residues. Germline V gene lookup returns CDR1 SGHNT and CDR2 YYREEE (reference sequence). The chain's CDR3 is CASSSPGVQGYTF. CDR3 DNA: TGTGCCAGCAGCTCCCCAGGGGTTCAAGGCTACACCTTC.

This clone was picked up many times. The same CDR3 is also encoded by other DNA sequences in this sample. The chain has TRBV28 and TRBJ2-3; 9 bases fit TRBD2. The CDR3 has 15 amino acids. Trimming took 4 bases from V and 5 from J; bases not matched to a gene: 7. Germline loops: CDR1 MDHEN, CDR2 SYDVKM. Here the CDR3 reads CASSSNGLALDTQYF. The CDR3 DNA is TGTGCCAGCAGTTCCAACGGACTAGCGCTAGATACGCAGTATTTT.

This clone was counted many times. The chain employs TRBV10-3 and TRBJ2-1; TRBD1 aligns across 7 bases. The CDR3 runs to 13 residues. Germline CDR1 and CDR2: ENHRY and SYGVKD. With 6 bases clipped from V and 7 bases from J, the junction kept 6 bases outside the gene matches. Here the CDR3 reads CAIRVTGVNEQFF. In nucleotides, the CDR3 is TGTGCCATCAGAGTTACAGGGGTGAATGAGCAGTTCTTC.

The chain is built from TRBV5-1 and TRBJ2-3; 7 nucleotides line up with TRBD1. This CDR3 region has 17 residues. The V gene end was trimmed by 0 bases and the J gene end by 4 bases; junction bases not matched to a gene: 11. Per germline, CDR1 SGHRS and CDR2 YFSETQ. The CDR3, as DNA: TGCGCCAGCAGCTTGGCGAGACAGGGAGTCCTCCCAGATACGCAGTATTTT. Translating it yields CASSLARQGVLPDTQYF.

This clone came up a few times. The chain couples TRBV6-4 to TRBJ2-1, with 9 bases aligning to TRBD2. Germline V CDR1 and CDR2: MRHNA, SNTAGT. The junction had 3 bases not matched to a gene; V was cut back by 0 bases and J by 6 bases. This CDR3 is 15 amino acids long. The CDR3 DNA sequence: TGTGCCAGCAGTGACTCAGCGGGAGGTCCCAATGAGCAGTTCTTC. Amino acids: CASSDSAGGPNEQFF.

This clone came up a few times. The chain recombines TRBV27 with TRBJ2-7, with 10 positions matching TRBD2. The CDR3 is 15 amino acids. V gave up 6 bases and J gave up 6 bases; unmatched junction bases: 11. Germline CDR1 and CDR2: MNHEY and SMNVEV (reference sequence). CDR3 residues: CASSLWGTSVGEQYF. DNA for the CDR3: TGTGCCAGCAGCCTATGGGGGACTAGCGTAGGCGAGCAGTACTTC.

This clone was seen ten or more times. This chain connects TRBV29-1 to TRBJ2-5; 7 bases agree with TRBD2. The CDR3 has 15 residues. Per germline, CDR1 SQVTM and CDR2 ANQGSEA. J lost 5 bases, V lost 3 bases, and 12 bases had no gene match. The CDR3, as DNA: TGCAGCGTTGAGCCCTGGGGGAGGGCTGATGAGACCCAGTACTTC. Protein product: CSVEPWGRADETQYF.

This rearrangement joins TRBV19 to TRBJ1-1; perhaps TRBD1 as D (6 bases). The CDR3 extends over 12 amino acids. Trimming removed 9 bases from V and 3 bases from J, with 11 bases in between. From germline, CDR1 is LNHDA and CDR2 SQIVND (reference sequence). The DNA for the CDR3 is TGTGCCAGCGGACAGCTAGACACTGAAGCTTTCTTT. It specifies CASGQLDTEAFF.

Many counts were recorded for this clone. The CDR3 DNA reads as TGTGCTTGGGGGCTAGCGGGAGCGGAGACCCAGTACTTC. Amino acids: CAWGLAGAETQYF. The gene calls are TRBV30 and TRBJ2-5; 10 bases are a match to TRBD2. Per germline, CDR1 GTSNPN and CDR2 SVGIG (reference sequence). The CDR3 runs 13 residues. The full variable domain, its missing parts supplied by reference TRBV30 and TRBJ2-5, is SQTIHQWPATLVQPVGSPLSLECTVEGTSNPNLYWYRQAAGRGLQLLFYSVGIGQISSEVPQNLSASRPQDRQFILSSKKLLLSDSGFYLCAWGLAGAETQYFGPGTRLLVL.

This sequence joins TRBV6-2 or TRBV6-3 and TRBJ1-5; 7 bases line up with TRBD1. Germline V CDR1 and CDR2: MNHEY, SVGEGT. The CDR3 is 15 amino acids. Trimming took 0 bases from V and 5 from J; bases not matched to a gene: 4. The CDR3 here is CASSYSGGPDQPQHF. CDR3 bases: TGTGCCAGCAGTTACTCAGGGGGCCCTGATCAGCCCCAGCATTTT.

Regarding this clone: Possible read error: a much larger clone is one base away. The CDR3 DNA sequence: TGTGCCAGCAGTGAATTGGACAGGTCCGGTGAAAAACTGTTTTTT. Protein: CASSELDRSGEKLFF. This chain connects TRBV6-1 to TRBJ1-4; 7 bases map to TRBD1. The V and J ends lost 2 bases and 7 bases, in that order; junction bases with no gene match: 7. The CDR3 runs to 15 residues. Germline V CDR1 and CDR2: MNHNS, SASEGT.

This clone was detected a few times. The CDR3 loop is CASSLSPAMNTEAFF. The CDR3 region has the DNA TGTGCCAGCAGCTTAAGTCCGGCAATGAACACTGAAGCTTTCTTT. The chain carries TRBV7-3 and TRBJ1-1, with no clear D. The CDR3 extends over 15 amino acids. V was clipped by 1 base and J by 0 bases, with 9 bases between them. CDR1 is SGHTA, CDR2 FQGTGA, per germline.

In this sample, this clone turned up many times. The chain uses TRBV19 and TRBJ1-4; possible D gene TRBD1, 5 bases. There are 13 residues in the CDR3. Germline loops: CDR1 LNHDA, CDR2 SQIVND (reference sequence). Between the trimmed V and J ends, which lost 8 bases and 0 bases, there was a span of 7 bases. CDR3 amino acids: CASRQSTNEKLFF. Written as DNA, the CDR3 is TGTGCCAGTCGACAGTCAACTAATGAAAAACTGTTTTTT.

This clone was seen ten or more times. The same CDR3 is also encoded by other DNA sequences in this sample. The genes are TRBV7-3 and TRBJ1-1, with D possibly being TRBD1 (5 bases). Germline V gene sequence: CDR1 SGHTA, CDR2 FQGTGA. The CDR3 is 14 amino acids. Deletions cut 2 bases from V and 4 bases from J, with 11 bases between. The CDR3 DNA sequence: TGTGCCAGCAGCTTAGTTGGGGGGGGCACTGAAGCTTTCTTT. Protein sequence: CASSLVGGGTEAFF.